This T cell receptor beta chain was retrieved from a study of blood T cell repertoires in COVID-19. For the study at large: Sites in the United States, Italy and Spain provided acute and convalescent COVID-19 samples. The cDNA or gDNA used as material had been derived from T cells, B-cell-depleted T cells, or PBMCs.

In the source study's methods: Estimation of nucleated cell counts was performed using reference gene primer amplification. Sequencing used immunoSEQ multiplex PCR; TCRdb keeps in-frame clones, though not all of them. V and J calls and clone size are those listed in that table; D and trimming were worked out from the DNA. This table holds about 11,000 clones, 84% found once. The specimen was peripheral blood. The source is a man aged 50 to 59 with active COVID-19.

The chain's CDR3 is CASSELRGYNEQFF. CDR3 DNA: TGTGCCAGCAGTGAACTTCGGGGTTACAATGAGCAGTTCTTC. The chain employs TRBV6-1 and TRBJ2-1; tentatively, D is TRBD2 (5 bases). Germline V gives CDR1 MNHNS, CDR2 SASEGT. The CDR3 spans 14 residues. With 2 bases removed from V and 4 bases from J, the gap between germline ends came to 9 bases.